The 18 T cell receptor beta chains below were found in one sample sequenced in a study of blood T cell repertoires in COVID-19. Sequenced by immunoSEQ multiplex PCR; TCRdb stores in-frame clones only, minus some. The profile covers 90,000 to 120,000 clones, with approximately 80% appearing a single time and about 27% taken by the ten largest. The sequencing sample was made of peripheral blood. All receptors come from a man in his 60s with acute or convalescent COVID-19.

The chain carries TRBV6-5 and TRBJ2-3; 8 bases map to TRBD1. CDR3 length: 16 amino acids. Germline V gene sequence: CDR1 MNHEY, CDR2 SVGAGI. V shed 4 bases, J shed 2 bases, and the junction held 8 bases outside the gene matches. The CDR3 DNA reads TGTGCCAGCAGTTCCAGGACAGGGACGACCACAGATACGCAGTATTTT. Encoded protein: CASSSRTGTTTDTQYF.

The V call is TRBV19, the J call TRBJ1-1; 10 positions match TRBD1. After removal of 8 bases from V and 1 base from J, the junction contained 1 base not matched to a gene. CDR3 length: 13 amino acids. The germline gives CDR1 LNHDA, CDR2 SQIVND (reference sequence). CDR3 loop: CASWDRGNTEAFF. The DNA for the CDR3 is TGTGCCAGTTGGGACAGGGGGAACACTGAAGCTTTCTTT.

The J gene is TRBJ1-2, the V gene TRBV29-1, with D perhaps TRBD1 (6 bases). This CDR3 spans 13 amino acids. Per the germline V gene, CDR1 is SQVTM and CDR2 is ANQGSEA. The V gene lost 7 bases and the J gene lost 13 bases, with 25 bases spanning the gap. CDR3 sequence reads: CSAGKRQDQPATF. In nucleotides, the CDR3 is TGCAGCGCGGGCAAGAGACAGGACCAACCGGCCACCTTC.

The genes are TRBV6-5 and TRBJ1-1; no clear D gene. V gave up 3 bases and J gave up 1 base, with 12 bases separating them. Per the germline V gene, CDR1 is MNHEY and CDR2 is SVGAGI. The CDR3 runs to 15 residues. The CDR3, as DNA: TGTGCCAGCAGTTATCAGGTGGAGGGGAACACTGAAGCTTTCTTT. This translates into CASSYQVEGNTEAFF.

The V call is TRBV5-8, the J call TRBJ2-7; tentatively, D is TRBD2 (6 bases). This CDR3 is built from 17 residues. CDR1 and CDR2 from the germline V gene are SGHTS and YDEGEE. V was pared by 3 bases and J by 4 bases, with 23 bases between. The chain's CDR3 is CASSSAGMGLANYEQYF. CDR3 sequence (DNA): TGTGCCAGCAGCTCGGCCGGGATGGGACTTGCGAATTACGAGCAGTACTTC.

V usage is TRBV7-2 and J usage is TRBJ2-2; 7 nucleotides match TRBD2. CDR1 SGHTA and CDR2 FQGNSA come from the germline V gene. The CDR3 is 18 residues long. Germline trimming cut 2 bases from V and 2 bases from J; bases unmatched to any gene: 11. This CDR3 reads CASSLRSAGELNTGELFF. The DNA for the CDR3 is TGTGCCAGCAGCTTAAGGTCGGCGGGGGAGCTTAACACCGGGGAGCTGTTTTTT.

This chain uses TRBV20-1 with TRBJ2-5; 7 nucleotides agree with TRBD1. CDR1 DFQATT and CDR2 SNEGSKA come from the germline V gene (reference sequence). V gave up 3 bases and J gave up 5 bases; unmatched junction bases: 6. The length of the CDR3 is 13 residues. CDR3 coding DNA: TGCAGTGCTAGTCGACAGGGCCGGGAGACCCAGTACTTC. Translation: CSASRQGRETQYF.

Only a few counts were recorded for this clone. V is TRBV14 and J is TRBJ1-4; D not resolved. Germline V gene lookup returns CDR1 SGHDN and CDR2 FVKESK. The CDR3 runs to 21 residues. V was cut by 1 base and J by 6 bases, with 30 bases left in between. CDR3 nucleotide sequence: TGTGCCAGCAGCCAAGTTCCCCTCCCGCTCTTAGTCGGTAGCCCTGATGAAAAACTGTTTTTT. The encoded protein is CASSQVPLPLLVGSPDEKLFF.

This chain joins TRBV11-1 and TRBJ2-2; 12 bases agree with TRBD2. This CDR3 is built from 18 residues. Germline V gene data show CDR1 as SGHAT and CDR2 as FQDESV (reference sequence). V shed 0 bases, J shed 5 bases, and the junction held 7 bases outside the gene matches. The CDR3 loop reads CASSLALTSGSWTGELFF. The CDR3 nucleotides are TGTGCCAGCAGCTTAGCGCTGACTAGCGGGAGCTGGACCGGGGAGCTGTTTTTT.

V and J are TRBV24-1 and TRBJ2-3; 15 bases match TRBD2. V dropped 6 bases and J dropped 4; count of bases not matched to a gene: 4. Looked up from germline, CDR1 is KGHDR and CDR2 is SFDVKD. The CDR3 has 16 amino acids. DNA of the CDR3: TGTGCCACCAGTAGGACTAGCGGGAGGGACTCAGATACGCAGTATTTT. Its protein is CATSRTSGRDSDTQYF.

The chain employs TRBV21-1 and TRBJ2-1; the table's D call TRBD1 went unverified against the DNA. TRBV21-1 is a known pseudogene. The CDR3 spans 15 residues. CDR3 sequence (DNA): TGTGCCAGCACCAACACAGGGAGCTCCTACAATGAGCAGTTCTTC. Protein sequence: CASTNTGSSYNEQFF.

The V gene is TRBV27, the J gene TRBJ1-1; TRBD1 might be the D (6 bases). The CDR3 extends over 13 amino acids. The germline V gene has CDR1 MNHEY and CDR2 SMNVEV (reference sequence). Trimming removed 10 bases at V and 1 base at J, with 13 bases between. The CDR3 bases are TGTGCCACCCAGGGACACCCGAACACTGAAGCTTTCTTT. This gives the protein CATQGHPNTEAFF.

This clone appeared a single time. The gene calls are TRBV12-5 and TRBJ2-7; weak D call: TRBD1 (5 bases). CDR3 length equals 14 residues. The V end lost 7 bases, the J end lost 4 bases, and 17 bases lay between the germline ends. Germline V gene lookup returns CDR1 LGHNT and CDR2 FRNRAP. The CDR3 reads CASALQDGTYEQYV. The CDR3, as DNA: TGTGCTAGTGCCCTACAGGACGGAACATACGAGCAGTACGTC.

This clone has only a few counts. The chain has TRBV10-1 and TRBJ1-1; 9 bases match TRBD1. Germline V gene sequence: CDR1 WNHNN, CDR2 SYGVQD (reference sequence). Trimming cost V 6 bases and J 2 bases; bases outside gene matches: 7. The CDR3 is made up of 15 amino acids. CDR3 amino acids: CASRRDRAYNTEAFF. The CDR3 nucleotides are TGCGCCAGCAGGCGGGACAGGGCGTATAACACTGAAGCTTTCTTT.

DNA for the CDR3: TGCGCCAGCAGCTTGGTGCAGGGAAACACTGAAGCTTTCTTT. Translation: CASSLVQGNTEAFF. V usage is TRBV5-1 and J usage is TRBJ1-1; the D gene is possibly TRBD1 (5 bases). This CDR3 has 14 residues. Trimming removed 0 bases at V and 2 bases at J, with 8 bases between. Germline V gives CDR1 SGHRS, CDR2 YFSETQ.

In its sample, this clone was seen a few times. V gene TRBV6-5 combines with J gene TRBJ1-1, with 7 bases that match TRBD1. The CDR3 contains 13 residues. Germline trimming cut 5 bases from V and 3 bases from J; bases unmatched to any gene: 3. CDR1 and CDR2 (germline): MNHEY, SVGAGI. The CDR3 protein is CASSRDRYTEAFF. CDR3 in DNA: TGTGCCAGCAGTCGGGACAGATACACTGAAGCTTTCTTT.

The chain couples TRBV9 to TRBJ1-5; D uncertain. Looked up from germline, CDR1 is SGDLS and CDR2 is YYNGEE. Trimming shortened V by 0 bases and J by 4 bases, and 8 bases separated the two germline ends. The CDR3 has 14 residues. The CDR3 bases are TGTGCCAGCAGCGTAGATGCGGGGAATCAGCCCCAGCATTTT. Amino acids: CASSVDAGNQPQHF.

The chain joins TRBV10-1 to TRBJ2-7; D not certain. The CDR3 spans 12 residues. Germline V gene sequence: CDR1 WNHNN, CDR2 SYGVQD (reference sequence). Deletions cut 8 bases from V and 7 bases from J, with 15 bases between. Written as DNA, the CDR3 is TGCGCCAGCTCGACTGATCTGGCGGAGCAGTACGTC. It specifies CASSTDLAEQYV.